This TCR beta chain derives from a study of human T cells and chemical hapten exposure. Study-wide context: For sensitization, 2% DPC was applied to an approximately 2 cm by approximately 2 cm patch of upper inner arm skin. Study-wide findings and caveats: TCRs above 1 in 1000 frequency stayed constant with DPC sensitization.

Comment on this clonotype: Its target is not known.

Germline CDR1 reads MDHEN; CDR2 reads SYDVKM. V lost 5 bases and J lost 5; bases outside the gene matches: 10. The CDR3 spans 16 residues. TCRdb fed the RACE reads into MiXCR, producing one record per CDR3 protein. The table lists about 120,000 distinct CDR3 sequences, about an eighth of them singletons. Described time point: patch test 1, 2 weeks after DPC sensitization. Treatment specified: therapeutic diphenylcyclopropenone sensitization with weekly scalp DPC. The receptor's source is a woman in her forties or fifties with alopecia areata. Some clones in this sample may be carry-over from other donors' samples. The source material was whole blood, sampled in connection with sensitization to the hapten diphenylcyclopropenone (DPC). The V call is TRBV28, the J call TRBJ1-5, with 9 bases that match TRBD1. The CDR3 bases are TGTGCCAGCAGTCCAGGGACAGGGTACGGCGATCAGCCCCAGCATTTT. This sequence encodes CASSPGTGYGDQPQHF.